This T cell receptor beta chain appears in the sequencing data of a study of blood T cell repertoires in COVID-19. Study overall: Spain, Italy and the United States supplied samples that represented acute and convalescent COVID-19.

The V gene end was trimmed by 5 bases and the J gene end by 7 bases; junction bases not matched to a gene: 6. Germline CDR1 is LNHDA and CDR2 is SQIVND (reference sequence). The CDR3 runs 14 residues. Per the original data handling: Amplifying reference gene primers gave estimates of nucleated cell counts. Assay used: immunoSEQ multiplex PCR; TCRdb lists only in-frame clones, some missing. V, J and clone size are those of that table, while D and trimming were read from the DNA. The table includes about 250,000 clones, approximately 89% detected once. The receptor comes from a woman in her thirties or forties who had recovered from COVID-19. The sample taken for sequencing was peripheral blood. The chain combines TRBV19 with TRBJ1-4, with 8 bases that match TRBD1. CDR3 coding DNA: TGTGCCAGTAGTGGACAGGGTTATAGTGAAAAACTGTTTTTT. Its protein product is CASSGQGYSEKLFF.